The clone carrying this T cell receptor (beta chain) was observed many times. This CDR3 has 12 amino acids. V dropped 1 base and J dropped 12 bases, with 9 bases sitting between them. TCRdb used MiXCR to reprocess the RT-PCR reads, holding one entry per CDR3 protein. Of 550,000 to 750,000 distinct CDR3 sequences listed, 12% to 15% are singletons. The sequenced sample was memory CD4+ T cells from blood. The receptor's source is a female donor in good health, serving as a healthy control. This chain uses TRBV12-3 or TRBV12-4 with TRBJ1-4; a weak D match, TRBD1 (5 bases). The DNA for the CDR3 is TGTGCCAGCAGTTTAGACGCAGGGCAACTGTTTTTT. Translated: CASSLDAGQLFF.